Sequencing of this TCR beta chain was carried out in a study of T-cell memory formation after mild COVID-19. Worth noting for this clonotype: Its antigen is as yet unknown.

Researchers used 5'RACE with constant-segment primers to make TCR alpha and TCR beta cDNA libraries that carry sample barcodes and UMIs. In TCRdb, the 5' RACE reads were re-called with MiXCR into one record per CDR3 protein. The sample has 380,000 or so distinct CDR3 sequences, over 13% seen once. Study observations and caveats: Later expanders leaned CD4+, whereas clones that contracted between day 15 and 85 were balanced CD4/CD8.

The material sequenced was PBMCs or a T cell subset sorted from them (not recorded which). This sequence originates from a man younger than 35 who had mild COVID-19 (a few samples of this study predate the infection). Cell type and time point are not known.

The chain's CDR3 is CATHGAGASESNEQFF. CDR3 nucleotide sequence: TGTGCCACGCACGGGGCGGGGGCCTCGGAATCGAATGAGCAGTTCTTC. The chain links TRBV6-2 or TRBV6-3 to TRBJ2-1; D possibly corresponds to TRBD2 (7 bases). This CDR3 is 16 amino acids long. Germline V gene lookup returns CDR1 MNHEY and CDR2 SVGEGT. V was trimmed by 10 bases and J by 7 bases, leaving 26 bases between them.